This T cell receptor (beta chain) is from a study of cytomegalovirus exposure and HLA in healthy donors. Germline assignment: CDR1 MDHEN and CDR2 SYDVKM. The CDR3 has 13 amino acids. Trimming took 1 base from V and 11 from J; bases not matched to a gene: 7. Nominally healthy donors were sampled, though unrecorded immune exposures were likely. A single count supports this clone. Its cognate antigen is unknown. The PCR had 60 Vbeta and 13 Jbeta primers. Only in-frame clones appear in the TCRdb table, and some are missing; sequencing was by immunoSEQ multiplex PCR. The sample includes about 160,000 clones, 75% to 90% of them seen just once. General study points: A reported reduction in N-insertions relative to the roughly 640-donor mean was seen in an Asian-associated ancestry cluster in a later analysis. Highly shared sequence variants in one cluster were likely a sequencing artifact.

The receptor was isolated from a woman between 18 and 30 years old in good health and CMV-seronegative. Sequenced sample: PBMCs. The rearrangement uses TRBV28 and TRBJ1-1; 7 bases are a match to TRBD1. CDR3 amino acids: CASSLYPGQTAFF. CDR3 nucleotides: TGTGCCAGCAGTTTATACCCGGGACAGACGGCTTTCTTT.